Listed below are T cell receptor beta chains from one sample, sequenced in a study of long-term antiretroviral therapy in people with HIV. Sequencing was performed with immunoSEQ multiplex PCR; in TCRdb, only in-frame clones are kept and a portion is missing. The sample has more than 35,000 clones; roughly 95% are singletons. The input for sequencing was unsorted PBMCs, taken 3.7 years after starting antiretroviral therapy. These receptors all come from a woman aged 45 to 65 with HIV. Both conserved end residues are trimmed from each CDR3. The order of the fields is J gene, V gene, clone size, CDR3 protein. Expanded clones are given a class, and other clones once, few, many or no size at all.

TRBJ2-1 TRBV19 NA ASSNPLAGPYNEQF
TRBJ1-5 TRBV4-3 NA ASSQDRLNQPQH
TRBJ1-3 TRBV10-3 NA AISESTGGILSAGNTIY
TRBJ2-2 TRBV4-1 NA ASSQVTGVAGRSGELF
TRBJ2-4 TRBV5-6 NA ASSFLGDPKNIQY
TRBJ1-1 TRBV7-9 NA ASSRRQGATEAF
TRBJ1-6 TRBV27 NA ASSLGSSPLH
TRBJ2-7 TRBV11-2 NA ASSRGTDSYEQY
TRBJ1-5 TRBV27 NA ASSLSRFQPQH
TRBJ2-7 TRBV27 NA ASSLGLGGTAIEQY
TRBJ1-3 TRBV4-2 NA ASSQDLFSSGNTIY
TRBJ1-1 TRBV6-5 NA ASSYSPGGSTEAF
TRBJ2-1 TRBV6-4 NA ASSGSSGGYNEQF
TRBJ2-2 TRBV9 NA ASSVAQGYTGELF
TRBJ1-3 TRBV6-6 NA ASSFRGSGNTIY
TRBJ2-5 TRBV9 NA ASSAGTGLTQETQY
TRBJ2-7 TRBV19 NA ASSPGGGGSYEQY
TRBJ1-3 TRBV30 NA AWGSGQGSHSGNTIY
TRBJ1-4 TRBV6-5 NA ASSSRPLPTNEKLF
TRBJ1-2 TRBV5-6 NA ASSLVPGTYGYT
TRBJ2-3 TRBV5-1 once ASSLGPTGFGGTQY
TRBJ2-7 TRBV7-9 NA ASSFPGPSTEQY
TRBJ2-3 TRBV7-2 NA ASSSEGGVWSTQY
TRBJ2-3 TRBV5-5 NA ASSKGGTGGDTQY
TRBJ2-1 TRBV6-5 NA ASNLAGTDNEQF
TRBJ1-1 TRBV10-3 NA AIRDNLNTEAF
TRBJ1-2 TRBV30 NA AWSAWDRNGYT
TRBJ1-2 TRBV11-2 once ASSLIGVGGPYGYT
TRBJ2-5 TRBV11-2 NA ASSLVGGETQY
TRBJ2-5 TRBV29-1 NA SVDPVLAGRETQY
TRBJ2-5 TRBV7-2 NA ASSLTGGETQY
TRBJ1-3 TRBV5-5 once ASSPRLSPGNTIY
TRBJ2-5 TRBV7-9 NA ASSRGAGGPTQY
TRBJ2-1 TRBV7-9 NA ASSSLSGYNEQF
TRBJ1-2 TRBV30 once AWSLLYGYT
TRBJ1-2 TRBV5-1 NA ASSLGHEGAYSGYT
TRBJ2-2 TRBV7-2 NA ASSFQRTNTGELF
TRBJ1-1 TRBV18 NA ASSPLPSTSMNTEAF
TRBJ1-2 TRBV2 NA ASSDRGVYYGYT
TRBJ1-1 TRBV11-2 NA ASRLRGTEAF
TRBJ2-7 TRBV2 NA ASTSPRTYEQY
TRBJ2-7 TRBV7-2 NA ASSWASGAYEQY
TRBJ1-3 TRBV2 NA ASSELGRSSGNTIY